The count of the clone carrying this TCR beta chain is one. Its antigen remains unidentified. The data belong to a study of Ad26.COV2.S vaccination and SARS-CoV-2 variants. Clones were read by immunoSEQ multiplex PCR, and TCRdb kept only the in-frame ones, dropping some. Counted here are approximately 240,000 clones, 70% to 90% occurring once; the ten biggest clones make up about 10%. The CDR3 runs 13 residues. CDR1 and CDR2 from the germline V gene are SNHLY and FYNNEI. With 8 bases removed from V and 3 bases from J, the gap between germline ends came to 8 bases. Treatment indicated: roughly 18 received Ad26.COV2.S at low or high dose, single or two shots; roughly 5 received placebo; per-sample allocation not given. The samples date from day 63 after the first vaccine or placebo injection. Study conclusions and caveats: Reportedly, after vaccination the spike-specific CD8+ and CD4+ T cell responses displayed substantial breadth. Higher spike-specific TCR breadth was found in vaccine recipients than in placebo recipients.

The receptor comes from a person aged 18 to 59 who received the Ad26.COV2.S COVID-19 vaccine or a placebo. This sample comprised peripheral blood, obtained in a trial of Ad26.COV2.S vaccine versus placebo. The chain is built from TRBV2 and TRBJ1-6; tentative D call: TRBD1 (6 bases). The CDR3 here is CASRQDYNSPLHF. In DNA form, the CDR3 reads TGTGCCAGCCGACAGGACTATAATTCACCCCTCCACTTT.